This T cell receptor beta chain was observed in a study of blood T cell repertoires in COVID-19. Overall study context: From the United States, Italy and Spain came samples of acute and convalescent COVID-19.

As originally analysed: Reference gene primer amplification in the assay estimated nucleated cell counts. This table comes from immunoSEQ multiplex PCR, and its TCRdb copy is limited to in-frame clones, with some not included. For V, J and clone size, that table is used; D and trimming come from the DNA. The sample holds about 190,000 clones, 70% to 90% seen once. The TCR originated in a man aged 30 to 39 with acute or convalescent COVID-19. The specimen sequenced was peripheral blood.

The CDR3 loop is CASSLKTGSGTEAFF. DNA of the CDR3: TGCGCCAGCAGCTTGAAAACAGGGTCAGGGACTGAAGCTTTCTTT. V usage is TRBV5-1 and J usage is TRBJ1-1; tentatively, D is TRBD1 (6 bases). The germline V and J ends were trimmed by 1 base and 5 bases, with 15 bases remaining between them. CDR1 is SGHRS, CDR2 YFSETQ, per germline. The CDR3 spans 15 residues.